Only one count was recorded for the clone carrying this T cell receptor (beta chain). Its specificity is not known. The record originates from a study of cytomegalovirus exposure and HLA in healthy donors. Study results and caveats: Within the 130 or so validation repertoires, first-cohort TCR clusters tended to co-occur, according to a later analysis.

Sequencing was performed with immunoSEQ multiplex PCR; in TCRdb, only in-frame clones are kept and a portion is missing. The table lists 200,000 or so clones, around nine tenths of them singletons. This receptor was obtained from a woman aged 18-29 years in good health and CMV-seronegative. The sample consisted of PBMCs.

The chain's CDR3 is CASGSGTTDTQYF. CDR3 nucleotides: TGTGCCAGCGGTAGCGGGACCACAGATACGCAGTATTTT. The gene calls are TRBV7-2 and TRBJ2-3; TRBD2 matches 8 bases. CDR3 length: 13 residues. The germline V gene encodes CDR1 SGHTA and CDR2 FQGNSA. J lost 2 bases, V lost 8 bases, and 3 bases had no gene match.